This T cell receptor (beta chain) appears in the sequencing data of a study of blood T cells in healthy people across ages. Healthy Russian Caucasian donors spanned ages about 6 to 100 years. There are a few counts of this clonotype. Next came a second PCR, run for roughly 7 to 12 cycles, which used a sample-barcoded 5' primer along with a J-beta primer mix. TCRdb reanalysed the 5' RACE reads using MiXCR and keeps one entry per CDR3 protein. The data show about 780,000 distinct CDR3 sequences, about 45% seen once. The CDR3 runs 15 residues. V shed 6 bases, J shed 4 bases, and the junction held 8 bases outside the gene matches.

The sample consisted of blood. J is TRBJ2-5 and V is TRBV12-3 or TRBV12-4; TRBD2 matches at 10 bases. The clonotype was recovered from a man aged 80 or over in good health. CDR3 amino acids: CASRPSGSPGETQYF. The CDR3 DNA reads TGTGCCAGCAGACCTAGCGGGAGTCCCGGAGAGACCCAGTACTTC.